A selection of T cell receptor beta chains follows, all from one sample in a study of a mutant IDH1 vaccine in newly diagnosed glioma. TCRdb's table, derived via immunoSEQ multiplex PCR, lists solely in-frame clones and lacks some. The table records around 120,000 clones, around 77% of them present only once. These receptors have no identified antigens. Source: PBMCs, taken from a glioma patient whose treatment included an IDH1 peptide vaccine. The receptors were gathered from a middle-aged man with glioma. The CDR3 runs from the conserved cysteine through the conserved F or W. D genes are given only for firm matches. For some rows the clone size is stated as once, few or many, or as a class when expanded; others skip it.

d_gene,v_gene,abundance,j_gene,CDR3nt,CDR3aa
NA,TRBV28,NA,TRBJ2-7,TGTGCCAGCAGCCGGAGGGTACACGAGCAGTACTTC,CASSRRVHEQYF
TRBD1,TRBV5-6,NA,TRBJ1-2,TGTGCCAGCAGCTTAACAGGGGGCGCACGATATGGCTACACCTTC,CASSLTGGARYGYTF
TRBD2,TRBV4-3,once,TRBJ2-3,TGCGCCAGCAGCCTAGCTAGCGGGACTAGCACAGATACGCAGTATTTT,CASSLASGTSTDTQYF
NA,TRBV5-4,NA,TRBJ2-3,TGTGCCAGCAGCTTGACCCTAGCGAGCACAGATACGCAGTATTTT,CASSLTLASTDTQYF
NA,TRBV5-5,NA,TRBJ1-3,TGTGCCAGCAGCTTCGCCGGGACCGCCGGCTCTGGAAACACCATATATTTT,CASSFAGTAGSGNTIYF
NA,TRBV4-3,NA,TRBJ1-1,TGCGCCAGCGCCTTCAGGGGAGCGAACACTGAAGCTTTCTTT,CASAFRGANTEAFF
NA,TRBV27,NA,TRBJ1-3,TGTGCCAGCAGTTTATCAAGGGGACTTTCTGGAAACACCATATATTTT,CASSLSRGLSGNTIYF
NA,TRBV21-1,NA,TRBJ2-5,TGTGCCAGCAGCAAAGACAGTCTAGCGGTAAAAGAGACCCAGTACTTC,CASSKDSLAVKETQYF
NA,TRBV6-5,NA,TRBJ2-7,TGTGCCAGCAGTTGGGTGGGCAGGGCCTACGAGCAGTACTTC,CASSWVGRAYEQYF
NA,TRBV15,few,TRBJ1-2,TGTGCCACCAGCCTCCGAGACTATGGCTACACCTTC,CATSLRDYGYTF